The next 25 T cell receptor beta chains were all read from a single sample in a study of cytomegalovirus exposure and HLA in healthy donors. PCR employed 60 Vbeta and 13 Jbeta primers. Assay: immunoSEQ multiplex PCR; the TCRdb copy retains only in-frame clones and omits some. Here the sample spans 130,000 or so clones, 77% being singletons. What was sequenced was PBMCs. Receptors originate from a female donor in good health and CMV-seronegative.

V is TRBV30 and J is TRBJ2-5, with TRBD2 matching over 12 bases. TRBJ2-7 explains the end of the DNA better; the J call may be wrong. Germline V gene data show CDR1 as GTSNPN and CDR2 as SVGIG (reference sequence). The CDR3 is 15 residues long. CDR3 residues: CAWSVPSGRAYEQYF. The CDR3 DNA sequence: TGTGCCTGGAGTGTACCTAGCGGGAGGGCCTACGAGCAGTACTTC.

This clone was observed a handful of times. The chain joins TRBV27 to TRBJ2-3; 7 positions agree with TRBD2. The junction had 14 bases not matched to a gene; V was cut back by 2 bases and J by 0 bases. From germline, CDR1 is MNHEY and CDR2 SMNVEV (reference sequence). The CDR3 contains 19 residues. The CDR3 sequence is CASSLGRWIAGHSTDTQYF. CDR3 nucleotides: TGTGCCAGCAGTTTAGGACGCTGGATAGCGGGTCATAGCACAGATACGCAGTATTTT.

The chain employs TRBV29-1 and TRBJ2-7; 14 bases line up with TRBD2. Germline V lookup: CDR1 SQVTM, CDR2 ANQGSEA. The V gene end was trimmed by 5 bases and the J gene end by 3 bases; junction bases not matched to a gene: 6. This CDR3 is built from 15 residues. DNA of the CDR3: TGCAGCGTTCGACTAGCGGGAGGGCCGAGCTACGAGCAGTACTTC. As protein: CSVRLAGGPSYEQYF.

This clone was picked up one time. The chain combines TRBV7-3 with TRBJ2-1; the match to TRBD1 covers 8 bases. This CDR3 spans 15 amino acids. Germline V gene lookup returns CDR1 SGHTA and CDR2 FQGTGA. V trimming: 1 base; J trimming: 9 bases; junction bases outside the gene matches: 8. The CDR3 reads CASSLRGQAGAEQFF. The DNA of the CDR3 is TGTGCCAGCAGCTTAAGGGGACAGGCCGGGGCTGAGCAGTTCTTC.

The CDR3 loop is CASSPIGRARLDEQFF. In nucleotides, the CDR3 is TGTGCCAGCAGTCCCATCGGGCGGGCCCGGTTAGACGAGCAGTTCTTC. This chain uses TRBV27 with TRBJ2-1; tentatively, D is TRBD2 (5 bases). The V gene lost 5 bases and the J gene lost 10 bases, with 24 bases spanning the gap. The CDR3 runs 16 residues. Germline CDR1 reads MNHEY; CDR2 reads SMNVEV (reference sequence).

This clone was seen a few times. The genes are TRBV6-6 and TRBJ1-1; a possible D gene is TRBD1 (5 bases). Trimming stripped 6 bases from V and 0 bases from J, with 11 bases between. Germline V gives CDR1 MNHNY, CDR2 SVGAGI (reference sequence). This CDR3 region has 14 residues. CDR3 nucleotide sequence: TGTGCCAGCAGCAGACAGACCATGAACACTGAAGCTTTCTTT. Its protein is CASSRQTMNTEAFF.

The V gene is TRBV4-1, the J gene TRBJ2-7, with 8 bases matching TRBD2. Germline loops: CDR1 MGHRA, CDR2 YSYEKL. The CDR3 totals 15 residues. The V and J ends lost 0 bases and 6 bases, in that order; junction bases with no gene match: 7. The CDR3: CASSQEGTRVSEQYF. In DNA, the CDR3 is TGCGCCAGCAGCCAAGAAGGGACTAGGGTAAGCGAGCAGTACTTC.

The chain uses TRBV19 and TRBJ2-7, with D uncertain. Trimming stripped 3 bases from V and 3 bases from J, with 15 bases between. The CDR3 spans 15 residues. Germline values: CDR1 LNHDA, CDR2 SQIVND (reference sequence). In DNA form, the CDR3 reads TGTGCCAGTAGTATCTCAGTACAGCTTCACTACGAGCAGTACTTC. Encoded protein: CASSISVQLHYEQYF.

V is TRBV4-2 and J is TRBJ2-1; the D is unclear. Trimming pared 3 bases from V and 5 bases from J, leaving 8 bases between. CDR3 size: 13 residues. The germline CDR1 and CDR2 sequences are LGHNA and YNFKEQ. In nucleotides, the CDR3 is TGTGCCAGCAGCCACTCCTTAGACAATGAGCAGTTCTTC. It encodes CASSHSLDNEQFF.

V gene TRBV7-9 combines with J gene TRBJ1-2, with 7 bases aligning to TRBD1. The V gene end was trimmed by 4 bases and the J gene end by 1 base; junction bases not matched to a gene: 6. The germline CDR1 and CDR2 sequences are SEHNR and FQNEAQ (reference sequence). This CDR3 comprises 15 residues. This CDR3 reads CASSSGQPDNYGYTF. The CDR3 DNA sequence: TGTGCCAGCAGCTCGGGACAGCCCGATAACTATGGCTACACCTTC.

The chain employs TRBV27 and TRBJ2-7, with 11 bases that match TRBD2. The CDR3 is made up of 16 amino acids. CDR1 and CDR2 (germline): MNHEY, SMNVEV (reference sequence). The junction had 6 bases not matched to a gene; V was cut back by 2 bases and J by 3 bases. The CDR3 bases are TGTGCCAGCAGTTTAACTGTTACTAGCGGGAGCTACGAGCAGTACTTC. Protein product: CASSLTVTSGSYEQYF.

The V call is TRBV5-1, the J call TRBJ2-7, with D tentatively TRBD2 (6 bases). The CDR3 runs 15 residues. V was cut by 4 bases and J by 2 bases, with 16 bases left in between. CDR1 and CDR2 (germline): SGHRS, YFSETQ. CDR3 DNA: TGCGCCAGCAGCCCCCTTCCCGGGACTGCCTACGAGCAGTACTTC. This encodes CASSPLPGTAYEQYF.

The chain couples TRBV6-5 to TRBJ1-1; D call uncertain. This CDR3 is 12 amino acids long. The germline V gene encodes CDR1 MNHEY and CDR2 SVGAGI. Trimming stripped 4 bases from V and 1 base from J, with 4 bases between. CDR3 protein: CASSSKNTEAFF. The CDR3 bases are TGTGCCAGCAGTTCTAAGAACACTGAAGCTTTCTTT.

This chain joins TRBV9 and TRBJ1-5; tentatively, D is TRBD1 (5 bases). The CDR3 sequence is 15 residues long. CDR1 is SGDLS, CDR2 YYNGEE, per germline. V gave up 3 bases and J gave up 5 bases, with 15 bases separating them. For the CDR3, the DNA is TGTGCCAGCAGCGCCGGTTCACAGGCCTATCAGCCCCAGCATTTT. It codes for CASSAGSQAYQPQHF.

The V and J genes are TRBV6-1 and TRBJ2-7, with unresolved D. The length of the CDR3 is 17 residues. V was cut by 3 bases and J by 0 bases, with 18 bases left in between. Germline values: CDR1 MNHNS, CDR2 SASEGT. CDR3 protein: CASSEMSPVVVSYEQYF. The CDR3 nucleotides read TGTGCCAGCAGTGAGATGAGCCCCGTGGTAGTCTCCTACGAGCAGTACTTC.

This clone was seen once. CDR3: CASTPPGNPYEQYF. CDR3 DNA: TGTGCCAGCACCCCACCGGGAAATCCATACGAGCAGTACTTC. The chain is built from TRBV11-3 and TRBJ2-7; D possibly corresponds to TRBD2 (5 bases). Germline CDR1 reads SGHNT; CDR2 reads YENEEA. Trimming pared 7 bases from V and 4 bases from J, leaving 17 bases between. The length of the CDR3 is 14 residues. The full variable domain, in which reference TRBV11-3 and TRBJ2-7 provide the parts outside the CDR3, is EAGVVQSPRYKIIEKKQPVAFWCNPISGHNTLYWYLQNLGQGPELLIRYENEEAVDDSQLPKDRFSAERLKGVDSTLKIQPAELGDSAVYLCASTPPGNPYEQYFGPGTRLTVT.

The table lists this clone with a count of one. This chain connects TRBV10-3 to TRBJ2-7; a weak D match, TRBD1 (6 bases). The CDR3 runs 16 residues. Trimming removed 2 bases at V and 4 bases at J, with 18 bases between. Germline loops: CDR1 ENHRY, CDR2 SYGVKD. This CDR3 is CAISEGPGQIKYEQYF. CDR3 coding DNA: TGTGCCATCAGTGAGGGCCCCGGACAGATAAAATACGAGCAGTACTTC.

This clone was found once. This chain connects TRBV5-6 to TRBJ2-1; 12 bases match TRBD2. This CDR3 spans 18 amino acids. V shed 4 bases, J shed 2 bases, and the junction held 10 bases outside the gene matches. Germline values: CDR1 SGHDT, CDR2 YYEEEE. CDR3 region: CASSRIRASGRAYNEQFF. CDR3 bases: TGTGCCAGCAGCCGGATAAGGGCTAGCGGGAGGGCCTACAATGAGCAGTTCTTC.

CDR3: CASSLAGAGVGETQYF. The CDR3 region has the DNA TGTGCCAGCAGTCTCGCGGGGGCGGGGGTTGGGGAGACCCAGTACTTC. The J gene is TRBJ2-5, the V gene TRBV27; D possibly corresponds to TRBD2 (7 bases). The CDR3 runs to 16 residues. V lost 5 bases and J 5 bases, leaving 21 bases between the germline ends. Looked up from germline, CDR1 is MNHEY and CDR2 is SMNVEV (reference sequence).

Comment on this clone: The sample carries other DNA sequences with the same CDR3. The V call is TRBV29-1, the J call TRBJ1-1; no clear D gene. V lost 6 bases, J lost 0 bases, and 11 bases lay in between. CDR1 SQVTM and CDR2 ANQGSEA come from the germline V gene. This CDR3 has 13 amino acids. In DNA form, the CDR3 reads TGCAGCGTCGATAAAGGAGTGAACACTGAAGCTTTCTTT. Its protein product is CSVDKGVNTEAFF.

The V and J genes are TRBV4-1 and TRBJ2-5; 7 nucleotides line up with TRBD1. Germline lookup yields CDR1 MGHRA and CDR2 YSYEKL. The CDR3 covers 14 residues. J gave up 6 bases and V 1 base, and 5 bases lay outside the gene matches. CDR3 coding DNA: TGCGCCAGCAGCCAAGCGCAGGGGGAAAAGACCCAGTACTTC. Protein product: CASSQAQGEKTQYF.

The chain is built from TRBV6-1 and TRBJ2-1, with 7 bases lining up with TRBD2. The germline CDR1 and CDR2 sequences are MNHNS and SASEGT. There are 14 residues in the CDR3. With 6 bases clipped from V and 0 bases from J, the junction kept 2 bases outside the gene matches. This CDR3 is CASRVAGSYNEQFF. The CDR3 nucleotides are TGTGCCAGCAGGGTAGCGGGCTCCTACAATGAGCAGTTCTTC.

The chain recombines TRBV27 with TRBJ1-2, with 9 bases aligning to TRBD1. The germline V gene has CDR1 MNHEY and CDR2 SMNVEV (reference sequence). Trimming cost V 5 bases and J 6 bases; bases outside gene matches: 7. The CDR3 length is 14 residues. The CDR3 loop reads CASSPHDRGDGYTF. The CDR3 DNA reads TGTGCCAGCAGTCCCCATGACAGGGGGGATGGCTACACCTTC.

The chain combines TRBV28 with TRBJ1-5; D is uncertain. V was pared by 6 bases and J by 0 bases, with 12 bases between. Germline CDR1 MDHEN, CDR2 SYDVKM. The CDR3 is made up of 15 amino acids. DNA of the CDR3: TGTGCCAGCAGCCTCGACACCCATAGCAATCAGCCCCAGCATTTT. This encodes CASSLDTHSNQPQHF. The whole variable domain, filled in from reference TRBV28 and TRBJ1-5, reads DVKVTQSSRYLVKRTGEKVFLECVQDMDHENMFWYRQDPGLGLRLIYFSYDVKMKEKGDIPEGYSVSREKKERFSLILESASTNQTSMYLCASSLDTHSNQPQHFGDGTRLSIL.

The chain uses TRBV2 and TRBJ2-1; no clear D. Per the germline V gene, CDR1 is SNHLY and CDR2 is FYNNEI. The CDR3 length is 15 residues. The V end lost 5 bases, the J end lost 2 bases, and 13 bases lay between the germline ends. The CDR3: CASSHFPPAYNEQFF. Written as DNA, the CDR3 is TGTGCCAGCAGTCACTTTCCCCCGGCCTACAATGAGCAGTTCTTC.